This is a list of T cell receptor beta chains from one sample in a study of blood T cell repertoires in COVID-19. Assay: immunoSEQ multiplex PCR; the TCRdb copy retains only in-frame clones and omits some. In the table there are roughly 330,000 clones, over 70% of which are singletons. The specimen was PBMCs or T cells enriched from blood (not recorded which). The receptors derive from a man in his thirties or forties who had recovered from COVID-19. The CDR3 runs from the conserved cysteine through the conserved F or W. Fields, in order: D gene, V gene, clone size, J gene, CDR3 protein. The D gene is left open where the match is weak. Clone size is shown for a subset of rows, as once, few, many or a class of expanded clone.

D gene: -; V gene: TRBV5-4; clone size: -; J gene: TRBJ2-1; CDR3 protein: CASQKGGLAGLYNEQFF
D gene: -; V gene: TRBV2; clone size: -; J gene: TRBJ1-5; CDR3 protein: CATTLESNQPQHF
D gene: -; V gene: TRBV5-5; clone size: -; J gene: TRBJ2-7; CDR3 protein: CASSFRTSYEQYF
D gene: TRBD1; V gene: TRBV3-1/TRBV3-2; clone size: -; J gene: TRBJ1-1; CDR3 protein: CASSHRDSNTEAFF
D gene: -; V gene: TRBV7-6; clone size: -; J gene: TRBJ1-2; CDR3 protein: CASSLEHRQAANYGYTF
D gene: -; V gene: TRBV7-3; clone size: once; J gene: TRBJ1-1; CDR3 protein: CASSLSPDTEAFF
D gene: TRBD2; V gene: TRBV19; clone size: -; J gene: TRBJ2-3; CDR3 protein: CATRRGRGTDTQYF
D gene: TRBD1; V gene: TRBV10-3; clone size: -; J gene: TRBJ2-2; CDR3 protein: CAISEGTGPLMNTGELFF
D gene: -; V gene: TRBV11-2; clone size: -; J gene: TRBJ2-7; CDR3 protein: CASSFGSYEQYF
D gene: -; V gene: TRBV7-2; clone size: -; J gene: TRBJ2-1; CDR3 protein: CASSFGTGYNEQFF
D gene: -; V gene: TRBV28; clone size: -; J gene: TRBJ1-3; CDR3 protein: CASSLYFGGSGNTIYF
D gene: -; V gene: TRBV19; clone size: -; J gene: TRBJ1-5; CDR3 protein: CASSILAGVNQPQHF
D gene: TRBD2; V gene: TRBV4-2; clone size: once; J gene: TRBJ2-3; CDR3 protein: CASSRGEVAGEYRTDTQYF
D gene: -; V gene: TRBV3-1/TRBV3-2; clone size: -; J gene: TRBJ1-2; CDR3 protein: CASSQGRAGANYGYTF
D gene: -; V gene: TRBV2; clone size: -; J gene: TRBJ1-5; CDR3 protein: CASRASGSNQPQHF
D gene: -; V gene: TRBV5-1; clone size: once; J gene: TRBJ2-3; CDR3 protein: CASSLGLARSTDTQYF
D gene: TRBD2; V gene: TRBV4-1; clone size: once; J gene: TRBJ2-4; CDR3 protein: CASSLSPGLAGAGAKNIQYF
D gene: TRBD1; V gene: TRBV28; clone size: -; J gene: TRBJ2-7; CDR3 protein: CASSSGTGIGEQYF
D gene: -; V gene: TRBV4-2; clone size: once; J gene: TRBJ1-4; CDR3 protein: CASSQGVNEKLFF
D gene: -; V gene: TRBV2; clone size: -; J gene: TRBJ2-5; CDR3 protein: CATTYSGETQYF
D gene: TRBD2; V gene: TRBV4-1; clone size: -; J gene: TRBJ2-1; CDR3 protein: CASSRLLAGGYNEQFF
D gene: TRBD1; V gene: TRBV28; clone size: -; J gene: TRBJ1-5; CDR3 protein: CASSSGQASNQPQHF
D gene: -; V gene: TRBV5-4; clone size: -; J gene: TRBJ1-6; CDR3 protein: CASSIQGPNSPLHF
D gene: TRBD1; V gene: TRBV6-5; clone size: -; J gene: TRBJ2-7; CDR3 protein: CASIPQGASYEQYF
D gene: TRBD1; V gene: TRBV7-9; clone size: -; J gene: TRBJ1-2; CDR3 protein: CASSSTLTGGGSNYGYTF
D gene: TRBD1; V gene: TRBV7-9; clone size: -; J gene: TRBJ2-7; CDR3 protein: CASSLARPGTGGFHEQYF
D gene: TRBD1; V gene: TRBV5-5; clone size: -; J gene: TRBJ1-6; CDR3 protein: CASSLGTGRASPLHF
D gene: -; V gene: TRBV3-1/TRBV3-2; clone size: -; J gene: TRBJ1-5; CDR3 protein: CASSPTLRGNQPQHF
D gene: -; V gene: TRBV28; clone size: -; J gene: TRBJ1-1; CDR3 protein: CASNTGGLNTEAFF
D gene: TRBD1; V gene: TRBV9; clone size: -; J gene: TRBJ1-6; CDR3 protein: CASSVSGTGNSPLHF
D gene: TRBD1; V gene: TRBV11-2; clone size: -; J gene: TRBJ2-7; CDR3 protein: CASSLGTGATYEQYF
D gene: TRBD1; V gene: TRBV18; clone size: -; J gene: TRBJ2-7; CDR3 protein: CASSLGVGQGDSYEQYF
D gene: TRBD1; V gene: TRBV5-1; clone size: -; J gene: TRBJ2-2; CDR3 protein: CASSFVTGGAGELFF
D gene: -; V gene: TRBV18; clone size: -; J gene: TRBJ2-7; CDR3 protein: CASSRGTNEQYF
D gene: -; V gene: TRBV5-1; clone size: -; J gene: TRBJ2-7; CDR3 protein: CASSLVPTGNYEQYF
D gene: TRBD1; V gene: TRBV5-4; clone size: -; J gene: TRBJ1-1; CDR3 protein: CASSQTGGVEAFF
D gene: -; V gene: TRBV29-1; clone size: -; J gene: TRBJ1-4; CDR3 protein: CSVAGTKWEKLFF
D gene: -; V gene: TRBV5-4; clone size: once; J gene: TRBJ2-4; CDR3 protein: CASSLGRQGSIQYF
D gene: -; V gene: TRBV30; clone size: -; J gene: TRBJ1-4; CDR3 protein: CACPLGQTNEKLFF
D gene: -; V gene: TRBV5-4; clone size: -; J gene: TRBJ2-1; CDR3 protein: CASSLGGSSYNEQFF
D gene: -; V gene: TRBV7-2; clone size: -; J gene: TRBJ1-2; CDR3 protein: CASSWESINYGYTF
D gene: TRBD1; V gene: TRBV28; clone size: once; J gene: TRBJ2-5; CDR3 protein: CASSETGATYQETQYF
D gene: -; V gene: TRBV5-8; clone size: -; J gene: TRBJ1-3; CDR3 protein: CASSLDGGYSGNTIYF
D gene: -; V gene: TRBV21-1; clone size: -; J gene: TRBJ1-5; CDR3 protein: CASSKSGTGGFNQPQHF
D gene: TRBD1; V gene: TRBV5-1; clone size: -; J gene: TRBJ2-5; CDR3 protein: CASSIGTGEETQYF
D gene: TRBD2; V gene: TRBV2; clone size: -; J gene: TRBJ2-5; CDR3 protein: CASSTLLAGGKETQYF
D gene: TRBD1; V gene: TRBV6-2/TRBV6-3; clone size: -; J gene: TRBJ2-7; CDR3 protein: CASSLQGYEQYF
D gene: -; V gene: TRBV2; clone size: -; J gene: TRBJ2-1; CDR3 protein: CASSTDWDEQFF
D gene: -; V gene: TRBV28; clone size: -; J gene: TRBJ2-7; CDR3 protein: CASNSVQVNYEQYF
D gene: -; V gene: TRBV3-1/TRBV3-2; clone size: -; J gene: TRBJ2-2; CDR3 protein: CASSQYGGSTGELFF